These 26 T cell receptor beta chains came from one sample sequenced in a study of T cells in Graves' hyperthyroidism and ophthalmopathy. The source material, RNA transcripts, was used to amplify TCR beta CDR3 regions. First-round RT-PCR targeting the TCR CDR3 was performed with the HTBI primer set. TCRdb fed the multiplex PCR reads into MiXCR, producing one record per CDR3 protein. The sample carries around 580,000 distinct CDR3 sequences, 46% recorded once. The sequenced material came from peripheral blood or thyroid tissue (not recorded which). These receptors all come from a woman between 18 and 29 years old with Graves' hyperthyroidism.

About this clonotype itself: Being one base from a much bigger clone, this may be a read error. The rearrangement links TRBV6-1 to TRBJ1-5, with a tentative D call TRBD1 (5 bases). Per germline, CDR1 MNHNS and CDR2 SASEGT. This CDR3 has 14 residues. The CDR3 nucleotides are TGTGCCGGCAGCTCGGGACTGCTCAATCAGCCCCAGCATTTT. It yields the protein CAGSSGLLNQPQHF.

To note about this clonotype: A read error may be the cause here, since a much bigger clone is one base away. V and J are TRBV5-8 and TRBJ2-7, with unresolved D. Germline V gene data show CDR1 as SGHTS and CDR2 as YDEGEE. The CDR3 extends over 13 amino acids. The CDR3 region is CVSSLVSSYEQYF. The DNA for the CDR3 is TGTGTCAGCAGCTTGGTTAGCTCCTACGAGCAGTACTTC.

This clonotype came up many times. This chain joins TRBV6-6 and TRBJ2-2; D gene ambiguous. V was trimmed by 4 bases and J by 1 base, leaving 10 bases between them. Germline V lookup: CDR1 MNHNY, CDR2 SVGAGI (reference sequence). The CDR3 totals 15 residues. The CDR3 bases are TGTGCCAGCAGTTCGTTCATTGTGAACACCGGGGAGCTGTTTTTT. Translation gives CASSSFIVNTGELFF.

This clonotype has a count of ten or more. The gene calls are TRBV9 and TRBJ2-7, with TRBD1 matching over 9 bases. This CDR3 has 14 residues. V shed 2 bases, J shed 3 bases, and the junction held 3 bases outside the gene matches. CDR1 is SGDLS and CDR2 is YYNGEE in the germline V gene. The CDR3, as DNA: TGTGCCAGCAGCGTGGGACAGGGAGTCTACGAGCAGTACTTC. The encoded protein is CASSVGQGVYEQYF. The full variable domain, its missing parts supplied by reference TRBV9 and TRBJ2-7, is DSGVTQTPKHLITATGQRVTLRCSPRSGDLSVYWYQQSLDQGLQFLIQYYNGEERAKGNILERFSAQQFPDLHSELNLSSLELGDSALYFCASSVGQGVYEQYFGPGTRLTVT.

This clonotype was seen ten or more times. V usage is TRBV29-1 and J usage is TRBJ2-7; D tentatively reads TRBD1 or TRBD2 (5 bases each). In germline, CDR1 is SQVTM, CDR2 ANQGSEA. The CDR3 is 15 residues long. V gave up 0 bases and J gave up 3 bases, with 15 bases separating them. CDR3 loop: CSVEDQGTTGYEQYF. The DNA for the CDR3 is TGCAGCGTTGAAGACCAAGGGACGACCGGCTACGAGCAGTACTTC.

Concerning this clonotype: One end of the junction is discordant with germline, which a read error may explain. J is TRBJ1-1 and V is TRBV10-3; D ambiguous. Per germline, CDR1 ENHRY and CDR2 SYGVKD. The CDR3 spans 13 residues. Here the CDR3 reads CAISRALYTEASF. In DNA form, the CDR3 reads TGTGCCATCTCTCGGGCTCTGTACACTGAAGCTTCCTTT.

There are many counts of this clonotype. The rearrangement uses TRBV20-1 and TRBJ2-7, with 7 bases identical to TRBD2. The germline CDR1 and CDR2 sequences are DFQATT and SNEGSKA (reference sequence). The CDR3 consists of 14 residues. Germline trimming cut 3 bases from V and 3 bases from J; bases unmatched to any gene: 8. CDR3 in amino acids: CSARSAGDVYEQYF. The CDR3, as DNA: TGCAGTGCTAGGTCGGCGGGAGATGTCTACGAGCAGTACTTC.

For this clonotype: No conserved phenylalanine or tryptophan ends this CDR3, so it is likely a read error. The DNA is omitted, as the CDR3 cannot be located on it reliably, and the CDR3 follows TCRdb's listing. The V gene is TRBV7-9, the J gene TRBJ1-3. Germline values: CDR1 SEHNR, CDR2 FQNEAQ (reference sequence). A total of 10 residues make up the CDR3, ends included. The CDR3 protein is CASSLATSNT.

This chain uses TRBV7-8 with TRBJ2-7, with TRBD2 identical over 15 bases. The J call may be mistaken, given a closer DNA end match to TRBJ2-1. This CDR3 has 16 amino acids. Germline CDR1 reads SGHVS; CDR2 reads FQNEAQ. CDR3 DNA: TGTGCCAGCAGCTCGACCGGGACTAGCGGGAGGTTTGAGCAGTTCTTC. Translation: CASSSTGTSGRFEQFF.

This clonotype was seen ten or more times. The chain carries TRBV12-3 or TRBV12-4 and TRBJ2-5, with a possible D match to TRBD1 (5 bases). CDR3 length: 15 amino acids. Trimming cost V 3 bases and J 2 bases, with 13 bases left between them. CDR3 nucleotides: TGTGCCAGCAGTTTGTGGGGCAGGAATCAAGAGACCCAGTACTTC. Translating gives CASSLWGRNQETQYF.

In this sample, this clonotype turned up a few times. The chain joins TRBV27 to TRBJ1-3; D gene uncertain. V dropped 7 bases and J dropped 2 bases, with 3 bases sitting between them. CDR3 length equals 11 residues. The germline V gene has CDR1 MNHEY and CDR2 SMNVEV (reference sequence). CDR3 protein: CASKTGNTIYF. The DNA of the CDR3 is TGTGCCAGCAAAACTGGAAACACCATATATTTT.

In its sample, this clonotype was seen many times. The J gene is TRBJ2-7, the V gene TRBV4-1; D remains ambiguous. This CDR3 region has 15 residues. V was clipped by 0 bases and J by 0 bases, with 9 bases between them. Germline values: CDR1 MGHRA, CDR2 YSYEKL. The CDR3 sequence is CASSQDKWISYEQYF. As DNA, the CDR3 is TGCGCCAGCAGCCAAGATAAGTGGATCTCCTACGAGCAGTACTTC.

CDR3 nucleotides: TGTGCCACCGCGGACAGGGGGGCTATCTATGGCTACACCTTC. As protein: CATADRGAIYGYTF. This chain uses TRBV7-2 with TRBJ1-2, with 10 bases aligning to TRBD1. Germline-derived CDR1 and CDR2 are SGHTA and FQGNSA. The CDR3 consists of 14 residues. V was pared by 10 bases and J by 4 bases, with 9 bases of the junction left unmatched.

This clonotype showed up many times. This chain connects TRBV24-1 to TRBJ2-7; possibly TRBD1 or TRBD2 for D (5 bases each). Germline loops: CDR1 KGHDR, CDR2 SFDVKD. The CDR3 contains 17 residues. Trimming removed 2 bases from V and 1 base from J, with 17 bases in between. The CDR3 region has the DNA TGTGCCACCAGTGATTCGGGCCGGGACGCTCTTTCCTACGAGCAGTACTTC. Amino acid sequence: CATSDSGRDALSYEQYF.

V is TRBV7-6 and J is TRBJ2-7, with 9 bases lining up with TRBD2. This CDR3 contains 16 residues. The germline V gene has CDR1 SGHVS and CDR2 FNYEAQ. The junction had 9 bases not matched to a gene; V was cut back by 5 bases and J by 1 base. The CDR3 DNA is TGTGCCAGCAGCCATTATAGCGGGAGTTTGTCCTACGAGCAGTACTTC. It is translated as CASSHYSGSLSYEQYF.

This chain joins TRBV13 and TRBJ2-6; 15 nucleotides align to TRBD2. Trimming removed 10 bases from V and 4 bases from J; junction bases left unmatched: 14. Per germline, CDR1 PRHDT and CDR2 FYEKMQ (reference sequence). The CDR3 is 19 amino acids. This chain's CDR3 is CATSDEGLAGGSGANVLTF. CDR3 sequence (DNA): TGTGCCACCAGTGATGAGGGACTAGCGGGAGGCTCAGGGGCCAACGTCCTGACTTTC.

This clonotype was seen many times. The chain has TRBV2 and TRBJ2-2, with D perhaps TRBD2 (5 bases). This CDR3 comprises 12 residues. Between the trimmed V and J ends, which lost 0 bases and 13 bases, there was a span of 9 bases. Germline CDR1 and CDR2: SNHLY and FYNNEI. The DNA for the CDR3 is TGTGCCAGCAGTGAAGCGCGGGCGGGGCTGTTTTTT. Translated: CASSEARAGLFF.

The chain combines TRBV10-3 with TRBJ1-2; TRBD1 agrees at 8 bases. This CDR3 has 15 residues. Germline trimming cut 4 bases from V and 0 bases from J; bases unmatched to any gene: 4. Germline V lookup: CDR1 ENHRY, CDR2 SYGVKD. The CDR3 reads CAISGQGATNYGYTF. The CDR3 nucleotides read TGTGCCATCAGTGGCCAGGGGGCAACTAACTATGGCTACACCTTC.

The chain employs TRBV25-1 and TRBJ2-2; D call uncertain. Trimming shortened V by 7 bases and J by 3 bases, and 12 bases separated the two germline ends. Per the germline V gene, CDR1 is MGHDK and CDR2 is SYGVNS. There are 14 residues in the CDR3. The CDR3, as DNA: TGTGCCAGCACGGGCAGGACGGACACCGGGGAGCTGTTTTTT. Protein sequence: CASTGRTDTGELFF. Drawing the rest from reference TRBV25-1 and TRBJ2-2, the complete variable domain is EADIYQTPRYLVIGTGKKITLECSQTMGHDKMYWYQQDPGMELHLIHYSYGVNSTEKGDLSSESTVSRIRTEHFPLTLESARPSHTSQYLCASTGRTDTGELFFGEGSRLTVL.

The genes are TRBV15 and TRBJ2-7; 7 bases agree with TRBD1. V was pared by 9 bases and J by 0 bases, with 8 bases of the junction left unmatched. Germline V CDR1 and CDR2: LNHNV, YYDKDF (reference sequence). The CDR3 runs 14 residues. As DNA, the CDR3 is TGTGCCACTATCAGGGGGACGGTCTCCTACGAGCAGTACTTC. Translating gives CATIRGTVSYEQYF.

Concerning this clonotype: With a much larger clone just one base away, this may be a read error. The chain joins TRBV19 to TRBJ1-1, with a tentative D call TRBD1 (6 bases). This CDR3 comprises 14 residues. Looked up from germline, CDR1 is LNHDA and CDR2 is SQIVND (reference sequence). The CDR3 DNA reads TGTGCCAGTAGTAATCAGGGGTGGAACACTGAAGCTTCCTTT. Amino acid sequence: CASSNQGWNTEASF.

This clonotype was seen many times. The chain is built from TRBV27 and TRBJ1-2; D uncertain. This CDR3 region has 13 residues. Trimming took off 3 bases at V and 2 bases at J, with 7 bases between the two ends. Germline lookup yields CDR1 MNHEY and CDR2 SMNVEV (reference sequence). CDR3 protein: CASSFAQNYGYTF. CDR3 sequence (DNA): TGTGCCAGCAGTTTCGCACAGAACTATGGCTACACCTTC.

The sample holds many counts of this clonotype. The rearrangement uses TRBV7-2 and TRBJ1-1, with 7 bases that match TRBD1. In germline, CDR1 is SGHTA, CDR2 FQGNSA. V dropped 3 bases and J dropped 1; count of bases not matched to a gene: 2. This CDR3 comprises 14 residues. CDR3 sequence: CASSFWTGNTEAFF. For the CDR3, the DNA is TGTGCCAGCAGCTTTTGGACAGGGAACACTGAAGCTTTCTTT.

In this sample, this clonotype turned up many times. The J gene is TRBJ1-1, the V gene TRBV10-2; unclear D gene. CDR1 and CDR2 from the germline V gene are WSHSY and SAAADI. Trimming stripped 6 bases from V and 6 bases from J, with 14 bases between. The CDR3 runs 13 residues. The CDR3 nucleotides are TGCGCCAGCAGGGGCTTAGGGATCCCTGAAGCTTTCTTT. Translating it yields CASRGLGIPEAFF.

Many counts were recorded for this clonotype. The chain is built from TRBV18 and TRBJ2-7; 7 bases fit TRBD1. The J segment lost 6 bases and the V segment lost 4 bases, leaving 6 bases of the junction unmatched. The CDR3 covers 13 residues. Germline loops: CDR1 KGHSH, CDR2 LQKENI. The CDR3 region has the DNA TGTGCCAGCTCACTTCAGGGGGAAGGCGAGCAGTACTTC. Its translation: CASSLQGEGEQYF.

This clonotype was observed many times. The rearrangement links TRBV2 to TRBJ1-6; perhaps TRBD1 as D (5 bases). Per the germline V gene, CDR1 is SNHLY and CDR2 is FYNNEI. Trimming removed 5 bases at V and 4 bases at J, with 9 bases between. The CDR3 covers 14 residues. CDR3 nucleotides: TGTGCCAGCAGTCCCCGGGGGTATAATTCACCCCTCCACTTT. Translated: CASSPRGYNSPLHF.